A single sample gave rise to the 31 T cell receptor beta chains below, sequenced in a study of T cells in Graves' hyperthyroidism and ophthalmopathy. Amplification of TCR beta CDR3 regions used RNA as the template. During a first-round RT-PCR of the TCR CDR3, the HTBI primer set was used. Each CDR3 protein is one row after TCRdb ran MiXCR on the multiplex PCR reads. The sample holds fewer than 350,000 distinct CDR3 sequences; 18% are singletons and the top ten take around 16%. The specimen was blood. These receptors were obtained from a woman between 40 and 50 years old with Graves' ophthalmopathy.

In its sample, this clonotype was seen many times. The chain carries TRBV6-2 or TRBV6-3 and TRBJ2-2; 7 positions match TRBD1. Unmatched junction bases numbered 13, after V lost 7 bases and J lost 5 bases. The CDR3 is 16 residues long. The germline V gene has CDR1 MNHEY and CDR2 SVGEGT. The CDR3 DNA sequence: TGTGCCAGCACACCCCACCGGGACAGATTTACCGGGGAGCTGTTTTTT. It translates to CASTPHRDRFTGELFF.

This clonotype has a count of ten or more. This chain uses TRBV6-5 with TRBJ1-1; no reliable D call. The CDR3 loop spans 11 amino acids. Trimming stripped 2 bases from V and 8 bases from J, with 6 bases between. Germline CDR1 and CDR2: MNHEY and SVGAGI. CDR3 bases: TGTGCCAGCAGTTACCGTTCCGAAGCTTTCTTT. Translated: CASSYRSEAFF.

This clonotype has at least ten counts. This sequence joins TRBV30 and TRBJ1-1, with D maybe TRBD1 (6 bases). The V and J ends lost 2 bases and 4 bases respectively, with 11 bases between them. The CDR3 is 13 residues long. Germline V CDR1 and CDR2: GTSNPN, SVGIG (reference sequence). The CDR3 sequence is CAWSTTGLTEAFF. The CDR3 bases are TGTGCCTGGAGTACCACAGGGCTCACTGAAGCTTTCTTT.

This clonotype was recorded many times. The rearrangement joins TRBV6-4 to TRBJ1-5, with 10 bases aligning to TRBD1. Trimming cost V 2 bases and J 1 base; bases outside gene matches: 5. There are 17 residues in the CDR3. Germline-derived CDR1 and CDR2 are MRHNA and SNTAGT. This CDR3 is CASSDPRGQGSNQPQHF. The CDR3 DNA follows: TGTGCCAGCAGTGACCCACGGGGACAGGGGAGCAATCAGCCCCAGCATTTT.

This chain joins TRBV14 and TRBJ2-2, with D maybe TRBD2 (5 bases). This CDR3 is built from 17 residues. Between the trimmed V and J ends, which lost 0 bases and 4 bases, there was a span of 15 bases. CDR1 and CDR2 from the germline V gene are SGHDN and FVKESK. Here the CDR3 DNA reads TGTGCCAGCAGCCAAGATGTGAGGGTTCGTGGCACCGGGGAGCTGTTTTTT. This codes for CASSQDVRVRGTGELFF.

This clonotype has at least ten counts. V gene TRBV12-3 or TRBV12-4 combines with J gene TRBJ2-1; 10 bases agree with TRBD2. This CDR3 contains 15 residues. V trimming: 6 bases; J trimming: 4 bases; junction bases outside the gene matches: 6. The DNA of the CDR3 is TGTGCCAGCAGGGGAGTTAGCGGGGGGTACAATGAGCAGTTCTTC. It codes for CASRGVSGGYNEQFF.

This clonotype was found many times. V usage is TRBV19 and J usage is TRBJ1-2; D possibly corresponds to TRBD1 (5 bases). Germline CDR1 is LNHDA and CDR2 is SQIVND (reference sequence). Trimming left V 7 bases short and J 8 bases short, with 17 bases between. The CDR3 spans 13 residues. CDR3 loop: CASTSREGLGYTF. The CDR3 DNA follows: TGTGCCAGTACCTCCCGGGAGGGGCTCGGCTACACCTTC.

This clonotype was detected ten times or more. The chain carries TRBV29-1 and TRBJ2-5; D is unclear. This CDR3 is 10 amino acids long. V was clipped by 4 bases and J by 4 bases, with 4 bases between them. In germline, CDR1 is SQVTM, CDR2 ANQGSEA. In DNA form, the CDR3 reads TGCAGCGTTGGGTTAGAGACCCAGTACTTC. It yields the protein CSVGLETQYF.

This clonotype appeared many times. The chain joins TRBV6-2 or TRBV6-3 to TRBJ1-1, with 10 positions matching TRBD1. V dropped 0 bases and J dropped 3; count of bases not matched to a gene: 7. The CDR3 has 17 residues. Per germline, CDR1 MNHEY and CDR2 SVGEGT. CDR3 bases: TGTGCCAGCAGTTACTCGACGGGACAGGGGACGGACACTGAAGCTTTCTTT. Its translation: CASSYSTGQGTDTEAFF.

This clonotype is classed as medium-sized. The chain carries TRBV12-5 and TRBJ1-2; D is unclear. CDR1 is LGHNT and CDR2 is FRNRAP in the germline V gene. The CDR3 has 12 amino acids. Trimming removed 0 bases at V and 8 bases at J, with 7 bases between. CDR3 protein: CASGLVHGGYTF. In nucleotides, the CDR3 is TGTGCTAGTGGTTTGGTGCATGGAGGCTACACCTTC.

Ten or more counts support this clonotype. The CDR3 reads CASRGQNSYYGYTF. CDR3 nucleotides: TGTGCCAGCAGAGGACAGAACTCCTACTATGGCTACACCTTC. This rearrangement joins TRBV12-3 or TRBV12-4 to TRBJ1-2; the D gene is possibly TRBD1 (6 bases). Between the trimmed V and J ends, which lost 6 bases and 3 bases, there was a span of 14 bases. This CDR3 spans 14 amino acids.

This clonotype has ten or more counts. This may be a read error, as it is one base from a much larger clone. The gene calls are TRBV6-5 and TRBJ1-5; TRBD1 might be the D (6 bases). The CDR3 spans 13 residues. Per germline, CDR1 MNHEY and CDR2 SVGAGI. CDR3 loop: CASSYEGVQPRHF. The CDR3 DNA sequence: TGTGCCAGCAGTTACGAGGGGGTTCAGCCCCGGCATTTT.

In this sample, this clonotype turned up many times. This rearrangement joins TRBV12-3 or TRBV12-4 to TRBJ2-7; a possible D gene is TRBD2 (6 bases). V was clipped by 3 bases and J by 2 bases, with 11 bases between them. CDR3 length: 14 residues. In DNA, the CDR3 is TGTGCCAGCAGTTTTCGGAGGGGCGCCTACGAGCAGTACTTC. As protein: CASSFRRGAYEQYF.

This sequence joins TRBV19 and TRBJ1-2; weak D call: TRBD1 (5 bases). V lost 3 bases, J lost 8 bases, and 10 bases lay in between. CDR1 and CDR2 from the germline V gene are LNHDA and SQIVND (reference sequence). The CDR3 totals 12 residues. The CDR3 spells CASSIWAGGYTF. The DNA of the CDR3 is TGTGCCAGTAGTATTTGGGCAGGGGGCTACACCTTC. The full variable domain, completed using reference TRBV19 and TRBJ1-2, is DGGITQSPKYLFRKEGQNVTLSCEQNLNHDAMYWYRQDPGQGLRLIYYSQIVNDFQKGDIAEGYSVSREKKESFPLTVTSAQKNPTAFYLCASSIWAGGYTFGSGTRLTVV.

At least ten counts were recorded for this clonotype. CDR3 nucleotide sequence: TGTGCCAGCAGCGTAGGTGGGGATACGCAGTATTTT. Translating it yields CASSVGGDTQYF. The chain uses TRBV9 and TRBJ2-3; D gene uncertain. V lost 0 bases and J 6 bases, leaving 5 bases between the germline ends. The CDR3 consists of 12 residues. Germline CDR1 and CDR2: SGDLS and YYNGEE.

This clonotype was seen at least ten times. This chain uses TRBV7-9 with TRBJ1-2; D ambiguous. Between the trimmed V and J ends, which lost 1 base and 7 bases, there was a span of 7 bases. Germline lookup yields CDR1 SEHNR and CDR2 FQNEAQ (reference sequence). CDR3 size: 12 residues. CDR3 region: CASSLEHGGYTF. The CDR3 coding sequence is TGTGCCAGCAGCTTAGAACATGGTGGCTACACCTTC.

This clonotype appeared many times. V is TRBV4-1 and J is TRBJ2-7, with a tentative D call TRBD1 (6 bases). Germline V gene sequence: CDR1 MGHRA, CDR2 YSYEKL. Trimming pared 3 bases from V and 0 bases from J, leaving 21 bases between. The CDR3 consists of 18 residues. CDR3 in amino acids: CASSQKARRDNHSYEQYF. The CDR3 DNA reads TGCGCCAGCAGCCAGAAGGCGCGCCGGGACAACCACTCCTACGAGCAGTACTTC.

This clonotype was seen repeatedly, ten times or more. The V call is TRBV19, the J call TRBJ1-2; D ambiguous. CDR1 is LNHDA and CDR2 is SQIVND in the germline V gene (reference sequence). The V end lost 0 bases, the J end lost 2 bases, and 7 bases lay between the germline ends. The CDR3 sequence is 14 residues long. Here the CDR3 reads CASSIDHTNYGYTF. The CDR3, as DNA: TGTGCCAGTAGTATAGATCACACCAACTATGGCTACACCTTC.

The V gene is TRBV28, the J gene TRBJ2-5; the D is unclear. Trimming removed 2 bases at V and 0 bases at J, with 7 bases between. The CDR3 contains 14 residues. Germline V gene data show CDR1 as MDHEN and CDR2 as SYDVKM. The CDR3 DNA reads TGTGCCAGCAGTTTAGGTGCTAACCAAGAGACCCAGTACTTC. This codes for CASSLGANQETQYF.

This clonotype has at least ten counts. V usage is TRBV19 and J usage is TRBJ1-1, with D hard to call. V dropped 1 base and J dropped 5 bases, with 8 bases sitting between them. CDR1 is LNHDA and CDR2 is SQIVND in the germline V gene (reference sequence). The CDR3 length is 13 residues. The CDR3 DNA reads as TGTGCCAGTAGTATAGTGGGGTGGACTGAAGCTTTCTTT. Translation: CASSIVGWTEAFF.

This clonotype was counted between two and nine times. Sequence at one end of the junction differs from germline and may be a read error. The rearrangement uses TRBV7-2 and TRBJ2-7, with unresolved D. The CDR3 is 11 amino acids. Germline CDR1 SGHTA, CDR2 FQGNSA. CDR3 residues: CAISLAYEQCF. CDR3 bases: TGTGCCATCAGCTTAGCCTACGAGCAGTGCTTC. The entire variable domain, with the rest obtained from reference TRBV7-2 and TRBJ2-7, is as follows: GAGVSQSPSNKVTEKGKDVELRCDPISGHTALYWYRQSLGQGLEFLIYFQGNSAPDKSGLPSDRFSAERTGGSVSTLTIQRTQQEDSAVYLCAISLAYEQCFGPGTRLTVT.

V is TRBV4-1 and J is TRBJ2-2; 8 bases agree with TRBD2. Per the germline V gene, CDR1 is MGHRA and CDR2 is YSYEKL. V dropped 2 bases and J dropped 7; count of bases not matched to a gene: 12. The CDR3 is 17 amino acids. This CDR3 reads CASSQSGPGRAVGELFF. DNA of the CDR3: TGCGCCAGCAGCCAATCGGGCCCCGGGAGGGCGGTCGGGGAGCTGTTTTTT.

As to this clonotype: Compared with germline, one end of the junction differs, possibly owing to a read error. V gene TRBV7-2 combines with J gene TRBJ2-7; D unclear. Germline V gene sequence: CDR1 SGHTA, CDR2 FQGNSA. This CDR3 comprises 14 residues. CDR3 in DNA: TGTGCCAGCAGCGGAGACGTCAGCTCCTACGAGCAGTCCTTC. Residues: CASSGDVSSYEQSF. Drawing the rest from reference TRBV7-2 and TRBJ2-7, the complete variable domain is GAGVSQSPSNKVTEKGKDVELRCDPISGHTALYWYRQSLGQGLEFLIYFQGNSAPDKSGLPSDRFSAERTGGSVSTLTIQRTQQEDSAVYLCASSGDVSSYEQSFGPGTRLTVT.

This clonotype has ten or more counts. The chain links TRBV12-3 or TRBV12-4 to TRBJ1-5, with 7 bases that match TRBD1. The CDR3 has 13 residues. V was clipped by 8 bases and J by 5 bases; unmatched bases: 6. DNA of the CDR3: TGTGCCAGCGGAACAGGGGTCGATCAGCCCCAGCATTTT. Its translation is CASGTGVDQPQHF.

This clonotype has a count of ten or more. The rearrangement joins TRBV6-1 to TRBJ1-2; TRBD1 is a possible D gene (6 bases). Between the trimmed V and J ends, which lost 9 bases and 0 bases, there was a span of 14 bases. The CDR3 is 14 residues long. Germline V gives CDR1 MNHNS, CDR2 SASEGT. The CDR3, as DNA: TGTGCCAGTCGACTAGGGGGGGCTAACTATGGCTACACCTTC. Translation: CASRLGGANYGYTF.

There are many counts of this clonotype. V usage is TRBV7-8 and J usage is TRBJ2-7; 7 bases agree with TRBD1. After removal of 1 base from V and 3 bases from J, the junction contained 12 bases not matched to a gene. The CDR3 is 17 amino acids. Germline-derived CDR1 and CDR2 are SGHVS and FQNEAQ. CDR3 loop: CASSLEFWRAGGYEQYF. The CDR3 DNA is TGTGCCAGCAGCTTAGAATTCTGGCGGGCAGGGGGCTACGAGCAGTACTTC.

This clonotype has at least ten counts. The gene calls are TRBV6-1 and TRBJ2-6, with unresolved D. The CDR3 is 15 residues long. Germline V gene sequence: CDR1 MNHNS, CDR2 SASEGT. Trimming pared 3 bases from V and 1 base from J, leaving 7 bases between. The DNA for the CDR3 is TGTGCCAGCAGTGAGGACGTGTCTGGGGCCAACGTCCTGACTTTC. Its protein is CASSEDVSGANVLTF.

This clonotype has a count of ten or more. This sequence joins TRBV12-3 or TRBV12-4 and TRBJ2-6; D possibly corresponds to TRBD2 (5 bases). The CDR3 extends over 15 amino acids. Trimming took off 2 bases at V and 3 bases at J, with 8 bases between the two ends. DNA for the CDR3: TGTGCCAGCAGTTTACCCCGGGGTGGGGCCAACGTCCTGACTTTC. It codes for CASSLPRGGANVLTF.

This clonotype was recorded many times. The genes are TRBV12-3 or TRBV12-4 and TRBJ2-4; 8 positions match TRBD2. V gave up 6 bases and J gave up 2 bases; unmatched junction bases: 15. The CDR3 is 18 amino acids. CDR3 sequence (DNA): TGTGCCAGCAGGGGATTTAGCGGGATGGAGATCTCCAAAAACATTCAGTACTTC. Amino acids: CASRGFSGMEISKNIQYF.

This clonotype has at least ten counts. The chain has TRBV2 and TRBJ2-7; D gene uncertain. This CDR3 has 13 amino acids. V lost 5 bases, J lost 0 bases, and 8 bases lay in between. The V gene's germline CDR1 is SNHLY and CDR2 FYNNEI. The CDR3 is CASSLLSSYEQYF. In nucleotides, the CDR3 is TGTGCCAGCAGTCTTTTGAGCTCCTACGAGCAGTACTTC.

The genes are TRBV11-2 and TRBJ2-6, with TRBD1 matching 7 bases. Trimming took 7 bases from V and 2 from J; bases not matched to a gene: 8. Germline V gene sequence: CDR1 SGHAT, CDR2 FQNNGV. The CDR3 has 16 amino acids. CDR3 DNA sequence: TGTGCCAGCAACATCGACAGGGTTGCTGGGGCCAACGTCCTGACTTTC. Translating it yields CASNIDRVAGANVLTF.